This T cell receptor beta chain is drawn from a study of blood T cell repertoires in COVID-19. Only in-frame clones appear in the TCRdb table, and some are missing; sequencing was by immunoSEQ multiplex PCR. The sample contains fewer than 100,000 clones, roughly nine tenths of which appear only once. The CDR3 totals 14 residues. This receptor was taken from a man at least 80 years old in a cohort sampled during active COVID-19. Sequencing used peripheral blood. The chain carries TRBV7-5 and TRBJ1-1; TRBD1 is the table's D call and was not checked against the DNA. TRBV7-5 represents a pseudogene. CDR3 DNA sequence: TGTGTCAGAAGCCGGACAGGGGGGGACACTGAAGCTTTCTTT. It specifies CVRSRTGGDTEAFF.